Listed below are T cell receptor beta chains from one sample, sequenced in a study of OX40 agonist ivuxolimab in advanced cancers. Some clones are missing from TCRdb's copy, which holds only in-frame ones; the method was immunoSEQ multiplex PCR. The table lists around 56,000 clones, less than 85% of them singletons, with under 4% in the top ten. Sequencing used CD4+ or CD8+ T cells sorted from blood, obtained in a trial of the OX40 agonist ivuxolimab. The receptors derive from an adult with an advanced solid tumor such as melanoma, head and neck, liver or kidney cancer. Each CDR3 is given with its conserved first and last residue. Fields, in order: D gene, J gene, clone size, V gene, CDR3 protein, CDR3 DNA. A D gene is named only where the DNA matches it firmly. The size entry is marked missing in some rows and otherwise reads once, few, many or a size class.

>TRBD1|TRBJ1-1|few|TRBV4-1
CASSFGQGAFSTEAFF
TGCGCCAGCAGTTTCGGACAGGGGGCATTCAGCACTGAAGCTTTCTTT
>-|TRBJ2-1|-|TRBV27
CASRGQGGLGEQFF
TGTGCCAGCAGAGGGCAGGGTGGTTTGGGTGAGCAGTTCTTC
>-|TRBJ2-1|-|TRBV20-1
CRATGYNEQFF
TGCAGGGCCACTGGCTACAATGAGCAGTTCTTC
>TRBD2|TRBJ2-7|-|TRBV27
CASKPPGLAGLYEQYF
TGTGCCAGCAAACCACCGGGACTAGCGGGCCTTTACGAGCAGTACTTC
>TRBD1|TRBJ1-2|once|TRBV6-5
CASRSGGSNYGYTF
TGTGCCAGCAGGTCAGGGGGCTCTAACTATGGCTACACCTTC
>-|TRBJ2-5|-|TRBV7-9
CASSLAGQGETQYF
TGTGCCAGCAGCTTAGCAGGGCAGGGAGAGACCCAGTACTTC
>-|TRBJ2-7|-|TRBV6-6
CASNFGRDPLNF
TGTGCCAGCAACTTCGGACGAGACCCCTTGAACTTC
>TRBD2|TRBJ2-1|once|TRBV28
CASSGTSGAFNEQFF
TGTGCCAGCAGCGGGACTAGCGGGGCCTTCAATGAGCAGTTCTTC
>-|TRBJ2-5|-|TRBV5-1
CASSGSRETQYF
TGCGCCAGCAGCGGGAGCCGGGAGACCCAGTACTTC
>TRBD1|TRBJ1-2|-|TRBV29-1
CSVEESRGVYGYTF
TGCAGCGTTGAAGAGTCCAGGGGGGTGTATGGCTACACCTTC
>-|TRBJ1-1|-|TRBV2
CASSEAKGWNTEAFF
TGTGCCAGCAGTGAAGCTAAGGGATGGAACACTGAAGCTTTCTTT
>-|TRBJ1-3|-|TRBV19
CATSDKPSGNTIYF
TGTGCCACCTCAGACAAACCCTCTGGAAACACCATATATTTT
>-|TRBJ2-3|-|TRBV7-3
CASSFSGVGPDTQYF
TGTGCCAGCAGCTTTAGCGGAGTCGGACCAGATACGCAGTATTTT
>-|TRBJ1-5|-|TRBV16
CASSQLSGPNQPQHF
TGTGCCAGCAGCCAATTGAGTGGACCCAATCAGCCCCAGCATTTT
>-|TRBJ1-1|-|TRBV19
CASMVGSSPRTEAFF
TGTGCCAGTATGGTGGGAAGTAGCCCCAGGACTGAAGCTTTCTTT
>-|TRBJ2-1|-|TRBV28
CASRTPGASLNEQFF
TGTGCCAGCAGAACCCCTGGGGCTAGCCTCAATGAGCAGTTCTTC
>-|TRBJ2-5|-|TRBV7-3
CASSWGREETQYF
TGTGCCAGCAGCTGGGGGCGGGAAGAGACCCAGTACTTC
>-|TRBJ1-5|once|TRBV5-4
CASSLGPSSLQPQHF
TGTGCCAGCAGCTTGGGTCCAAGTTCTTTACAGCCCCAGCATTTT
>-|TRBJ1-2|few|TRBV19
CASTATGYYGYTF
TGTGCCAGTACCGCCACGGGGTACTATGGCTACACCTTC
>-|TRBJ1-5|once|TRBV7-2
CASSLSGGNQPQHF
TGTGCCAGCAGCTTATCGGGGGGCAATCAGCCCCAGCATTTT
>-|TRBJ1-5|-|TRBV4-3
CASSQDYTGRGQPQHF
TGCGCCAGCAGCCAAGATTATACAGGGAGAGGTCAGCCCCAGCATTTT
>TRBD1|TRBJ2-7|-|TRBV19
CASSIVGTGVFDEQYF
TGTGCCAGTAGTATTGTCGGGACAGGGGTCTTCGACGAGCAGTACTTC
>-|TRBJ1-2|-|TRBV6-1
CASMGGHNGYTF
TGTGCCAGCATGGGGGGCCATAATGGCTACACCTTC
>TRBD2|TRBJ2-7|-|TRBV28
CASSRLAGRPYEQYF
TGTGCCAGCAGCCGGTTAGCGGGCCGACCCTACGAGCAGTACTTC
>-|TRBJ2-5|-|TRBV7-2
CASSLAGQGETQYF
TGTGCCAGCAGCTTAGCAGGTCAGGGGGAGACCCAGTACTTC
>-|TRBJ2-5|once|TRBV4-1
CASSHLGGSLFRGETQYF
TGCGCCAGCAGCCATTTGGGAGGATCTCTATTTCGGGGAGAGACCCAGTACTTC
>-|TRBJ2-7|-|TRBV7-2
CASSLVGGAEQYF
TGTGCCAGCAGCTTAGTTGGGGGCGCCGAGCAGTACTTC
>-|TRBJ2-4|-|TRBV19
CASSGQRAKNIQYF
TGTGCCAGTAGTGGACAGAGAGCCAAAAACATTCAGTACTTC
>-|TRBJ2-7|-|TRBV4-1
CASSQEVVGGAYEQYF
TGCGCCAGCAGCCAAGAAGTGGTGGGGGGAGCCTACGAGCAGTACTTC